These T cell receptor beta chains were read from a single sample in a study of blood T cell repertoires in COVID-19. Produced via immunoSEQ multiplex PCR; TCRdb's table is partial and in-frame only. The sample includes some 260,000 clones, roughly 85% of them seen just once. The material sequenced was peripheral blood. These receptors were obtained from a woman younger than 30 with acute or convalescent COVID-19. CDR3s include the opening cysteine and the closing phenylalanine or tryptophan. Fields, in order: clone size, J gene, D gene, V gene, CDR3 protein, CDR3 DNA. D genes are given only for firm matches. Size values are once, few and many counts, or a class for expanded clones, and some rows have none.

clone size: .; J gene: TRBJ1-3; D gene: .; V gene: TRBV2; CDR3 protein: CASSEGSSGNTIYF; CDR3 DNA: TGTGCCAGCAGTGAAGGCAGCTCTGGAAACACCATATATTTT
clone size: .; J gene: TRBJ2-7; D gene: TRBD2; V gene: TRBV2; CDR3 protein: CASKTSGEPYYEQYF; CDR3 DNA: TGTGCCAGCAAAACTAGCGGGGAGCCTTACTACGAGCAGTACTTC
clone size: .; J gene: TRBJ2-7; D gene: TRBD2; V gene: TRBV6-6; CDR3 protein: CASTRTGTTIYEQYF; CDR3 DNA: TGTGCCAGCACCCGAACCGGGACTACCATCTACGAGCAGTACTTC
clone size: .; J gene: TRBJ2-1; D gene: .; V gene: TRBV12-3/TRBV12-4; CDR3 protein: CASSLGESAEQFF; CDR3 DNA: TGTGCCAGCAGCCTTGGGGAGTCCGCAGAGCAGTTCTTC
clone size: .; J gene: TRBJ2-2; D gene: TRBD2; V gene: TRBV7-9; CDR3 protein: CASSSLAGHNTGELFF; CDR3 DNA: TGTGCCAGCAGCTCGCTAGCGGGTCATAACACCGGGGAGCTGTTTTTT
clone size: .; J gene: TRBJ2-1; D gene: TRBD2; V gene: TRBV10-1; CDR3 protein: CASSESGSGSYGGEQFF; CDR3 DNA: TGCGCCAGCAGTGAGTCGGGAAGCGGGAGTTATGGCGGTGAGCAGTTCTTC
clone size: once; J gene: TRBJ1-5; D gene: TRBD1; V gene: TRBV27; CDR3 protein: CASSHLTGDSNQPQHF; CDR3 DNA: TGTGCCAGCAGCCACCTGACAGGGGATAGCAATCAGCCCCAGCATTTT
clone size: .; J gene: TRBJ2-1; D gene: .; V gene: TRBV9; CDR3 protein: CASSPQGNEQFF; CDR3 DNA: TGTGCCAGCAGCCCCCAGGGCAATGAGCAGTTCTTC
clone size: .; J gene: TRBJ2-7; D gene: TRBD1; V gene: TRBV6-2/TRBV6-3; CDR3 protein: CASSYSIQGAHEQYF; CDR3 DNA: TGTGCCAGCAGTTACTCGATCCAGGGGGCCCACGAGCAGTACTTC
clone size: once; J gene: TRBJ1-2; D gene: .; V gene: TRBV9; CDR3 protein: CASRSRRGMNYGYTF; CDR3 DNA: TGTGCCAGCAGGTCCCGGCGGGGGATGAACTATGGCTACACCTTC
clone size: .; J gene: TRBJ2-2; D gene: .; V gene: TRBV9; CDR3 protein: CASSVAPANTGELFF; CDR3 DNA: TGTGCCAGCAGCGTAGCCCCGGCGAACACCGGGGAGCTGTTTTTT
clone size: .; J gene: TRBJ1-5; D gene: TRBD1; V gene: TRBV5-5; CDR3 protein: CASSEGQGAHNQPQHF; CDR3 DNA: TGTGCCAGCAGCGAGGGACAGGGGGCACACAATCAGCCCCAGCATTTT
clone size: .; J gene: TRBJ2-5; D gene: TRBD2; V gene: TRBV10-2; CDR3 protein: CASNPAPLASGRSETQYF; CDR3 DNA: TGCGCCAGCAACCCGGCCCCGTTGGCTAGCGGGAGGTCAGAGACCCAGTACTTC
clone size: .; J gene: TRBJ1-6; D gene: .; V gene: TRBV5-4; CDR3 protein: CASSLGRGPLHF; CDR3 DNA: TGTGCCAGCAGCTTGGGCCGGGGGCCCCTCCACTTT
clone size: .; J gene: TRBJ1-6; D gene: .; V gene: TRBV14; CDR3 protein: CASNPLGGSPLHF; CDR3 DNA: TGTGCCAGCAACCCTTTGGGAGGTTCACCCCTCCACTTT
clone size: .; J gene: TRBJ2-3; D gene: TRBD2; V gene: TRBV4-3; CDR3 protein: CASSQRLAVSDTQYF; CDR3 DNA: TGCGCCAGCAGCCAGAGACTAGCGGTTTCAGATACGCAGTATTTT
clone size: once; J gene: TRBJ2-7; D gene: .; V gene: TRBV10-2; CDR3 protein: CASSSAAGRRVEQYF; CDR3 DNA: TGCGCCAGCAGTTCGGCCGCGGGACGAAGAGTGGAGCAGTACTTC
clone size: .; J gene: TRBJ2-2; D gene: TRBD2; V gene: TRBV7-9; CDR3 protein: CASSPDGGLAGGLAGELFF; CDR3 DNA: TGTGCCAGCAGTCCCGACGGGGGACTAGCGGGAGGGCTGGCCGGGGAGCTGTTTTTT
clone size: .; J gene: TRBJ1-3; D gene: TRBD1; V gene: TRBV28; CDR3 protein: CASRRSTGAGNTIYF; CDR3 DNA: TGTGCCAGCAGAAGATCGACAGGGGCTGGAAACACCATATATTTT
clone size: .; J gene: TRBJ2-3; D gene: TRBD2; V gene: TRBV27; CDR3 protein: CASKTSGSTDTQYF; CDR3 DNA: TGTGCCAGCAAGACTAGCGGGAGCACAGATACGCAGTATTTT
clone size: .; J gene: TRBJ1-2; D gene: .; V gene: TRBV18; CDR3 protein: CASSPRAQGRGDYGYTF; CDR3 DNA: TGTGCCAGCTCACCACGGGCCCAGGGGAGAGGAGACTATGGCTACACCTTC
clone size: once; J gene: TRBJ1-2; D gene: .; V gene: TRBV7-2; CDR3 protein: CASSRWAQGSYGYTF; CDR3 DNA: TGTGCCAGCAGTCGCTGGGCACAGGGCTCCTATGGCTACACCTTC
clone size: .; J gene: TRBJ2-3; D gene: .; V gene: TRBV2; CDR3 protein: CASSARLGDTQYF; CDR3 DNA: TGTGCCAGCAGTGCCCGACTGGGAGATACGCAGTATTTT
clone size: .; J gene: TRBJ2-5; D gene: TRBD1; V gene: TRBV5-1; CDR3 protein: CASSLAGQGYEETQYF; CDR3 DNA: TGCGCCAGCAGCTTGGCGGGACAGGGGTACGAAGAGACCCAGTACTTC
clone size: few; J gene: TRBJ2-5; D gene: .; V gene: TRBV30; CDR3 protein: CAWSYGDRETQYF; CDR3 DNA: TGTGCCTGGAGTTACGGGGATCGAGAGACCCAGTACTTC
clone size: .; J gene: TRBJ1-2; D gene: .; V gene: TRBV6-5; CDR3 protein: CASSYTTGRYGYTF; CDR3 DNA: TGTGCCAGCAGTTACACAACAGGGCGCTATGGCTACACCTTC
clone size: .; J gene: TRBJ2-4; D gene: TRBD1; V gene: TRBV19; CDR3 protein: CASSIVGTGLGGAKNIQYF; CDR3 DNA: TGTGCCAGTAGTATAGTCGGGACAGGGTTGGGGGGAGCCAAAAACATTCAGTACTTC
clone size: .; J gene: TRBJ1-4; D gene: TRBD1; V gene: TRBV11-2; CDR3 protein: CASSSRTGAEKLFF; CDR3 DNA: TGTGCCAGCAGCTCGCGGACAGGGGCCGAAAAACTGTTTTTT
clone size: .; J gene: TRBJ1-6; D gene: .; V gene: TRBV18; CDR3 protein: CASSPQGPDSKSPLHF; CDR3 DNA: TGTGCCAGCTCACCACAAGGCCCGGACAGCAAATCACCCCTCCACTTT
clone size: few; J gene: TRBJ1-6; D gene: TRBD1; V gene: TRBV4-3; CDR3 protein: CASSPRQGSSPLHF; CDR3 DNA: TGCGCCAGCAGCCCTAGACAGGGAAGTTCACCCCTCCACTTT
clone size: .; J gene: TRBJ2-2; D gene: .; V gene: TRBV5-5; CDR3 protein: CASRRDSTGELFF; CDR3 DNA: TGTGCCAGCAGGAGGGACTCCACCGGGGAGCTGTTTTTT
clone size: .; J gene: TRBJ2-7; D gene: .; V gene: TRBV5-4; CDR3 protein: CASSPRGTYEQYF; CDR3 DNA: TGTGCCAGCAGCCCCAGAGGAACCTACGAGCAGTACTTC
clone size: once; J gene: TRBJ2-5; D gene: TRBD2; V gene: TRBV15; CDR3 protein: CATRTGSGSHHETQYF; CDR3 DNA: TGTGCCACCCGTACGGGGAGCGGGAGTCATCATGAGACCCAGTACTTC
clone size: .; J gene: TRBJ2-7; D gene: .; V gene: TRBV29-1; CDR3 protein: CSVETGGLLSYEQYF; CDR3 DNA: TGCAGCGTTGAAACGGGCGGGTTACTCTCCTACGAGCAGTACTTC
clone size: once; J gene: TRBJ2-7; D gene: TRBD2; V gene: TRBV29-1; CDR3 protein: CSVLAGGAGEQYF; CDR3 DNA: TGCAGCGTTCTGGCGGGAGGTGCGGGAGAGCAGTACTTC
clone size: .; J gene: TRBJ2-7; D gene: .; V gene: TRBV3-1/TRBV3-2; CDR3 protein: CASSLKSVDEQYF; CDR3 DNA: TGTGCCAGCAGCCTGAAATCGGTCGACGAGCAGTACTTC
clone size: .; J gene: TRBJ2-3; D gene: TRBD1; V gene: TRBV28; CDR3 protein: CASSLTGVFSDTQYF; CDR3 DNA: TGTGCCAGCAGTTTGACAGGGGTGTTTTCAGATACGCAGTATTTT
clone size: .; J gene: TRBJ2-7; D gene: TRBD2; V gene: TRBV4-3; CDR3 protein: CASSHIAGGSATSSYEQYF; CDR3 DNA: TGCGCCAGCAGCCACATAGCGGGAGGCTCCGCTACGTCCTCCTACGAGCAGTACTTC
clone size: .; J gene: TRBJ2-1; D gene: .; V gene: TRBV19; CDR3 protein: CASQSGLYNEQFF; CDR3 DNA: TGTGCCAGTCAAAGCGGACTCTACAATGAGCAGTTCTTC
clone size: .; J gene: TRBJ1-2; D gene: .; V gene: TRBV4-2; CDR3 protein: CASSQPRTVYGYTF; CDR3 DNA: TGTGCCAGCAGCCAACCCCGGACAGTCTATGGCTACACCTTC
clone size: once; J gene: TRBJ1-1; D gene: TRBD1; V gene: TRBV6-1; CDR3 protein: CASSETGTGGTEAFF; CDR3 DNA: TGTGCCAGCAGTGAGACCGGGACAGGGGGCACTGAAGCTTTCTTT
clone size: few; J gene: TRBJ1-3; D gene: .; V gene: TRBV7-9; CDR3 protein: CATTYRNTIYF; CDR3 DNA: TGTGCCACCACTTACAGAAACACCATATATTTT
clone size: .; J gene: TRBJ2-7; D gene: .; V gene: TRBV5-1; CDR3 protein: CASSRGYEQYF; CDR3 DNA: TGCGCCAGCAGCCGGGGCTACGAGCAGTACTTC
clone size: .; J gene: TRBJ1-3; D gene: TRBD1; V gene: TRBV18; CDR3 protein: CASSPLADRGGNTIYF; CDR3 DNA: TGTGCCAGCTCACCACTCGCGGACAGGGGGGGAAACACCATATATTTT
clone size: .; J gene: TRBJ2-2; D gene: .; V gene: TRBV27; CDR3 protein: CASSTRTGELFF; CDR3 DNA: TGTGCCAGCAGTACCAGGACAGGGGAGCTGTTTTTT
clone size: .; J gene: TRBJ2-1; D gene: .; V gene: TRBV7-2; CDR3 protein: CASSFSGTSYNEQFF; CDR3 DNA: TGTGCCAGCAGCTTTAGCGGAACCTCCTACAATGAGCAGTTCTTC
clone size: .; J gene: TRBJ2-5; D gene: TRBD2; V gene: TRBV9; CDR3 protein: CASSVVSSGPQQTQYF; CDR3 DNA: TGTGCCAGCAGCGTAGTGTCTAGCGGCCCTCAACAGACCCAGTACTTC
clone size: .; J gene: TRBJ1-6; D gene: .; V gene: TRBV3-1/TRBV3-2; CDR3 protein: CASSQREWNSPLHF; CDR3 DNA: TGTGCCAGCAGCCAAAGGGAGTGGAATTCACCCCTCCACTTT
clone size: .; J gene: TRBJ1-3; D gene: TRBD1; V gene: TRBV9; CDR3 protein: CASSVQGENGNTIYF; CDR3 DNA: TGTGCCAGCAGCGTACAGGGGGAAAATGGAAACACCATATATTTT
clone size: .; J gene: TRBJ1-6; D gene: .; V gene: TRBV18; CDR3 protein: CASSPRTVNSPLHF; CDR3 DNA: TGTGCCAGCTCACCAAGGACAGTTAATTCACCCCTCCACTTT
clone size: .; J gene: TRBJ2-1; D gene: TRBD2; V gene: TRBV11-3; CDR3 protein: CASSYSGTSGYNEQFF; CDR3 DNA: TGTGCCAGCAGCTATTCCGGGACTAGCGGCTACAATGAGCAGTTCTTC